The 32 T cell receptor beta chains below all came from one sample that was sequenced in a study of T cell responses to AZD1222 COVID-19 vaccine. Produced via immunoSEQ multiplex PCR; TCRdb's table is partial and in-frame only. The table records 120,000 to 150,000 clones, around 83% of them present only once. The sample consisted of peripheral blood, taken 28 days after the second AZD1222 dose. These TCRs come from an adult who received the AZD1222 COVID-19 vaccine.

This chain connects TRBV7-9 to TRBJ2-3; 13 bases line up with TRBD2. This CDR3 region has 17 residues. Germline V gene data show CDR1 as SEHNR and CDR2 as FQNEAQ (reference sequence). Germline trimming cut 2 bases from V and 3 bases from J; bases unmatched to any gene: 5. The CDR3 here is CASSLRTSGSTTDTQYF. CDR3 nucleotide sequence: TGTGCCAGCAGCTTACGGACTAGCGGGAGTACAACAGATACGCAGTATTTT.

The rearrangement joins TRBV29-1 to TRBJ2-3; 13 bases line up with TRBD2. Germline CDR1 SQVTM, CDR2 ANQGSEA. There are 17 residues in the CDR3. Losses at the gene ends were 6 bases for V and 0 bases for J; bases not matched to a gene: 9. Written as DNA, the CDR3 is TGCAGCGTAACGGGACTAGCGGGGCCCCCTAGCACAGATACGCAGTATTTT. Protein: CSVTGLAGPPSTDTQYF.

V gene TRBV9 combines with J gene TRBJ1-2, with TRBD1 matching over 10 bases. CDR1 and CDR2 (germline): SGDLS, YYNGEE. This CDR3 region has 15 residues. V shed 4 bases, J shed 8 bases, and the junction held 11 bases outside the gene matches. The CDR3 sequence: CASSPSETGGWGYTF. CDR3 DNA sequence: TGTGCCAGCAGCCCCTCTGAGACAGGGGGCTGGGGCTACACCTTC.

The gene calls are TRBV4-2 and TRBJ1-6, with unresolved D. Germline CDR1 is LGHNA and CDR2 is YNFKEQ. The V end lost 0 bases, the J end lost 5 bases, and 14 bases lay between the germline ends. The CDR3 has 17 amino acids. The CDR3 reads CASSQEVWGFDNSPLHF. CDR3 sequence (DNA): TGTGCCAGCAGCCAAGAAGTATGGGGATTCGATAATTCACCCCTCCACTTT.

The table lists this clone with a few counts. The J gene is TRBJ2-3, the V gene TRBV3-1 (or the pseudogene TRBV3-2), with D possibly called TRBD1 or TRBD2 (5 bases each). The CDR3 consists of 16 residues. Trimming removed 0 bases at V and 5 bases at J, with 15 bases between. Looked up from germline, CDR1 is LGHDT and CDR2 is YNNKEL (reference sequence). In DNA, the CDR3 is TGTGCCAGCAGCCAAGACTGGGACCGCCGGGGAGATACGCAGTATTTT. This gives the protein CASSQDWDRRGDTQYF.

V is TRBV27 and J is TRBJ2-7; TRBD2 is a possible D gene (5 bases). CDR1 and CDR2 (germline): MNHEY, SMNVEV (reference sequence). The CDR3 sequence is 14 residues long. V dropped 5 bases and J dropped 3 bases, with 14 bases sitting between them. This CDR3 reads CASSPGLGDYEQYF. Here the CDR3 DNA reads TGTGCCAGCAGTCCTGGACTGGGAGACTACGAGCAGTACTTC.

This clone was detected only a few times. V gene TRBV19 combines with J gene TRBJ1-2; 7 bases are a match to TRBD1. V lost 3 bases, J lost 7 bases, and 5 bases stayed unmatched. The CDR3 consists of 13 residues. CDR1 and CDR2 (germline): LNHDA, SQIVND (reference sequence). CDR3 sequence: CASSIKGAGGYTF. The CDR3 region has the DNA TGTGCCAGTAGTATCAAGGGGGCTGGTGGCTACACCTTC.

The sample holds a few counts of this clone. The V gene is TRBV7-2, the J gene TRBJ2-1, with TRBD2 matching over 12 bases. V lost 3 bases and J lost 7; bases outside the gene matches: 4. Germline CDR1 SGHTA, CDR2 FQGNSA. This CDR3 region has 15 residues. The CDR3, as DNA: TGTGCCAGCAGCTTGACTAGCGGGAGTGTAAATGAGCAGTTCTTC. Its protein is CASSLTSGSVNEQFF.

The rearrangement joins TRBV28 to TRBJ1-5; D may be TRBD1 (6 bases). CDR1 is MDHEN, CDR2 SYDVKM, per germline. V gave up 5 bases and J gave up 3 bases, with 14 bases separating them. The CDR3 has 15 amino acids. The CDR3 bases are TGTGCCAGCAGTCGCGGACAGTGGGTCAATCAGCCCCAGCATTTT. The encoded protein is CASSRGQWVNQPQHF.

This chain connects TRBV12-3 or TRBV12-4 to TRBJ2-7; D is perhaps TRBD1 (6 bases). Trimming cost V 3 bases and J 3 bases, with 9 bases left between them. The CDR3 runs to 13 residues. In DNA, the CDR3 is TGTGCCAGCAGTTTTATACAGGGCTACGAGCAGTACTTC. It specifies CASSFIQGYEQYF.

The chain has TRBV5-6 and TRBJ2-1; 7 bases fit TRBD2. The V gene end was trimmed by 0 bases and the J gene end by 3 bases; junction bases not matched to a gene: 6. Germline assignment: CDR1 SGHDT and CDR2 YYEEEE. The CDR3 has 16 amino acids. The CDR3 DNA follows: TGTGCCAGCAGCTTGGTCGGCGGGAGCTTCTACAATGAGCAGTTCTTC. It yields the protein CASSLVGGSFYNEQFF.

This clone has more than one count but fewer than ten. This chain connects TRBV10-1 to TRBJ1-1; D unresolved. The germline CDR1 and CDR2 sequences are WNHNN and SYGVQD (reference sequence). The V and J ends lost 0 bases and 4 bases respectively, with 3 bases between them. This CDR3 comprises 12 residues. The CDR3 nucleotides are TGCGCCAGCAGTGAGTCCCTCACTGAAGCTTTCTTT. Its translation: CASSESLTEAFF.

The chain employs TRBV11-2 and TRBJ2-7, with D unresolved. Germline CDR1 is SGHAT and CDR2 is FQNNGV. Between the trimmed V and J ends, which lost 4 bases and 5 bases, there was a span of 12 bases. This CDR3 is built from 13 residues. The DNA for the CDR3 is TGTGCCAGCAGCTACCGTCCTCGGGACGAGCAGTACTTC. It encodes CASSYRPRDEQYF.

By frequency in the sample, this clone is medium-sized. The sample holds other DNA sequences that translate to the same CDR3. The rearrangement links TRBV9 to TRBJ2-2; no firm D call. There are 13 residues in the CDR3. Trimming shortened V by 0 bases and J by 4 bases, and 4 bases separated the two germline ends. CDR1 SGDLS and CDR2 YYNGEE come from the germline V gene. In DNA form, the CDR3 reads TGTGCCAGCAGCGTAGAGGGCACCGGGGAGCTGTTTTTT. Amino acids: CASSVEGTGELFF.

V gene TRBV15 combines with J gene TRBJ1-4; 8 bases agree with TRBD1. The CDR3 has 15 amino acids. Germline lookup yields CDR1 LNHNV and CDR2 YYDKDF (reference sequence). V gave up 4 bases and J gave up 5 bases; unmatched junction bases: 6. The CDR3 spells CATSIGDRTNEKLFF. The CDR3 DNA sequence: TGTGCCACCAGCATCGGGGACAGGACGAATGAAAAACTGTTTTTT.

The chain links TRBV15 to TRBJ1-5; 7 nucleotides agree with TRBD1. The CDR3 extends over 15 amino acids. Germline V lookup: CDR1 LNHNV, CDR2 YYDKDF (reference sequence). V was clipped by 3 bases and J by 7 bases; unmatched bases: 9. CDR3 bases: TGTGCCACCAGCAGGGGGAGGGGGCAAGGGCAGCCCCAGCATTTT. Protein sequence: CATSRGRGQGQPQHF.

This chain links TRBV14 with TRBJ1-6; no clear D gene. Trimming shortened V by 0 bases and J by 15 bases, and 12 bases separated the two germline ends. Germline CDR1 reads SGHDN; CDR2 reads FVKESK. The CDR3 sequence is 13 residues long. The CDR3 protein is CASSQDEGRLLHF. CDR3 sequence (DNA): TGTGCCAGCAGCCAAGATGAGGGCAGGCTCCTCCACTTT.

This chain connects TRBV19 to TRBJ1-6, with 9 bases aligning to TRBD1. In germline, CDR1 is LNHDA, CDR2 SQIVND (reference sequence). J was trimmed by 6 bases and V by 6 bases; bases with no gene match: 6. The CDR3 contains 15 residues. CDR3 amino acids: CASREDRGANSPLHF. The CDR3 bases are TGTGCCAGTAGAGAGGACAGGGGAGCTAATTCACCCCTCCACTTT. Full variable domain (missing parts from reference TRBV19 and TRBJ1-6): DGGITQSPKYLFRKEGQNVTLSCEQNLNHDAMYWYRQDPGQGLRLIYYSQIVNDFQKGDIAEGYSVSREKKESFPLTVTSAQKNPTAFYLCASREDRGANSPLHFGNGTRLTVT.

The gene calls are TRBV7-2 and TRBJ1-4, with D hard to call. The V and J ends lost 3 bases and 7 bases respectively, with 9 bases between them. The CDR3 is 13 residues long. Germline CDR1 SGHTA, CDR2 FQGNSA. CDR3 residues: CASSFRPGEKLFF. In nucleotides, the CDR3 is TGTGCCAGCAGCTTCAGGCCGGGTGAAAAACTGTTTTTT.

The rearrangement joins TRBV11-2 to TRBJ1-2; D remains ambiguous. V was shortened by 1 base and J by 4 bases, with 10 bases between the two germline ends. The germline gives CDR1 SGHAT, CDR2 FQNNGV. This CDR3 region has 14 residues. The CDR3 is CASSLGSRAYGYTF. DNA of the CDR3: TGTGCCAGCAGCTTAGGAAGTAGGGCCTATGGCTACACCTTC.

This clone was observed a handful of times. V and J are TRBV27 and TRBJ1-6; D may be TRBD1 (5 bases). V was pared by 0 bases and J by 0 bases, with 12 bases between. Germline V gene lookup returns CDR1 MNHEY and CDR2 SMNVEV (reference sequence). The CDR3 length is 18 residues. CDR3 nucleotide sequence: TGTGCCAGCAGTTTATCTCAGGGCCCGAGCTCCTATAATTCACCCCTCCACTTT. The encoded protein is CASSLSQGPSSYNSPLHF.

This chain connects TRBV7-2 to TRBJ1-5, with 7 nucleotides matching TRBD1. V dropped 4 bases and J dropped 4; count of bases not matched to a gene: 7. There are 15 residues in the CDR3. CDR1 is SGHTA and CDR2 is FQGNSA in the germline V gene. CDR3 loop: CASSSTGTANQPQHF. The CDR3 nucleotides read TGTGCCAGCAGCTCTACCGGGACAGCGAATCAGCCCCAGCATTTT.

As to this clone: Sequence at one end of the junction differs from germline and may be a read error. V usage is TRBV29-1 and J usage is TRBJ2-7; tentatively, D is TRBD2 (6 bases). This CDR3 spans 14 amino acids. Germline loops: CDR1 SQVTM, CDR2 ANQGSEA. CDR3 nucleotides: TGCAGCGTTGAACCGGGGGACCTTGGAGGTTCGGAGTGCTTC. Amino acids: CSVEPGDLGGSECF.

This clone showed up just a few times. This rearrangement joins TRBV19 to TRBJ2-1, with 10 bases aligning to TRBD2. This CDR3 has 16 amino acids. J was trimmed by 1 base and V by 4 bases; bases with no gene match: 4. Looked up from germline, CDR1 is LNHDA and CDR2 is SQIVND (reference sequence). The CDR3 DNA sequence: TGTGCCAGTAGTACACTAGCGGGACGGTCCTACAATGAGCAGTTCTTC. Translated: CASSTLAGRSYNEQFF.

The rearrangement links TRBV13 to TRBJ1-2; weak D call: TRBD1 (6 bases). V was clipped by 5 bases and J by 4 bases, with 14 bases between them. CDR1 is PRHDT, CDR2 FYEKMQ, per germline (reference sequence). The length of the CDR3 is 14 residues. The DNA of the CDR3 is TGTGCCAGCAGCGAACAGAGGGGGACCTATGGCTACACCTTC. Translating gives CASSEQRGTYGYTF. The entire variable domain, with the rest obtained from reference TRBV13 and TRBJ1-2, is as follows: AAGVIQSPRHLIKEKRETATLKCYPIPRHDTVYWYQQGPGQDPQFLISFYEKMQSDKGSIPDRFSAQQFSDYHSELNMSSLELGDSALYFCASSEQRGTYGYTFGSGTRLTVV.

The chain uses TRBV18 and TRBJ2-7; weak D call: TRBD1 (6 bases). CDR3 size: 16 residues. CDR1 and CDR2 from the germline V gene are KGHSH and LQKENI. V was pared by 3 bases and J by 5 bases, with 20 bases between. The CDR3, as DNA: TGTGCCAGCTCACCCCCCACCCGATCCCCAGGGGACGAGCAGTACTTC. Amino acids: CASSPPTRSPGDEQYF.

This chain's CDR3 is CASSHTTGQGAFF. In DNA form, the CDR3 reads TGCGCCAGCAGTCATACCACAGGGCAGGGGGCTTTCTTT. The gene calls are TRBV23-1 and TRBJ1-1, with a possible D match to TRBD1 (6 bases). TRBV23-1 is sorted into the ORF group, with uncertain function. Trimming removed 3 bases at V and 11 bases at J, with 16 bases between. The CDR3 consists of 13 residues.

This chain links TRBV10-3 with TRBJ2-1; D may be TRBD1 or TRBD2 (6 bases each). Trimming removed 3 bases from V and 8 bases from J, with 14 bases in between. This CDR3 is 14 amino acids long. Germline-derived CDR1 and CDR2 are ENHRY and SYGVKD. CDR3 nucleotide sequence: TGTGCCATCAGTGAAGGGGGAGGTAGGGATGAGCAGTTCTTC. Amino acids: CAISEGGGRDEQFF.

V gene TRBV18 combines with J gene TRBJ2-3, with 10 bases matching TRBD2. CDR3 length: 18 amino acids. In germline, CDR1 is KGHSH, CDR2 LQKENI. J lost 0 bases, V lost 5 bases, and 11 bases had no gene match. CDR3 sequence reads: CASSSRGTSVSSTDTQYF. The CDR3 coding sequence is TGTGCCAGCTCATCACGTGGGACTAGCGTTTCTAGCACAGATACGCAGTATTTT. The complete variable domain, with remaining parts taken from reference TRBV18 and TRBJ2-3, reads NAGVMQNPRHLVRRRGQEARLRCSPMKGHSHVYWYRQLPEEGLKFMVYLQKENIIDESGMPKERFSAEFPKEGPSILRIQQVVRGDSAAYFCASSSRGTSVSSTDTQYFGPGTRLTVL.

The V call is TRBV5-4, the J call TRBJ2-3; D is uncertain. There are 16 residues in the CDR3. Trimming pared 6 bases from V and 3 bases from J, leaving 20 bases between. The germline V gene has CDR1 SGHNT and CDR2 YYREEE (reference sequence). The CDR3 nucleotides read TGTGCCAGCACCCCGGCGGTCGCTAGTGGGACAGATACGCAGTATTTT. Translated, it gives CASTPAVASGTDTQYF.

This chain links TRBV5-6 with TRBJ2-7; 9 positions match TRBD1. Germline CDR1 SGHDT, CDR2 YYEEEE. The CDR3 is made up of 14 amino acids. The J segment lost 3 bases and the V segment lost 3 bases, leaving 4 bases of the junction unmatched. The chain's CDR3 is CASSSPGQGYEQYF. For the CDR3, the DNA is TGTGCCAGCAGCTCGCCGGGACAGGGCTACGAGCAGTACTTC.

The V call is TRBV5-4, the J call TRBJ2-5, with 9 bases that match TRBD2. This CDR3 is built from 15 residues. V was clipped by 1 base and J by 4 bases; unmatched bases: 5. Per germline, CDR1 SGHNT and CDR2 YYREEE (reference sequence). The CDR3 loop reads CASSLLAGETETQYF. The DNA for the CDR3 is TGTGCCAGCAGCTTGTTAGCGGGGGAGACAGAGACCCAGTACTTC.